The clone carrying this T cell receptor (beta chain) was seen ten or more times. Its antigen is undetermined. CDR1 KGHDR and CDR2 SFDVKD come from the germline V gene. The CDR3 sequence is 12 residues long. The ends lost 7 bases at V and 10 bases at J; junction bases unmatched: 4. TCRdb re-called the 5' RACE reads with MiXCR, one entry per CDR3 protein. This table holds roughly 690,000 distinct CDR3 sequences, 21% found once. This sample is drawn from a study of identical twins. Whole-study findings and limits: Twin pairs had excess sharing that was weaker in beta out-of-frame sequences. Researchers reported excess low generation probability among twin-shared out-of-frame alpha sequences.

The same sample was also used in a study of T cells expressing NK-cell markers.

Sequenced material: PBMCs. V usage is TRBV24-1 and J usage is TRBJ2-1; 9 bases align to TRBD1. The sequence was obtained from a young woman in good health. The CDR3 coding sequence is TGTGCCACCAGGGGGACAGGGAACGAGCAGTTCTTC. It specifies CATRGTGNEQFF.